This entry lists 7 T cell receptor beta chains sequenced from one sample in a study of T-cell memory formation after mild COVID-19. TCRdb re-analysed the 5' RACE reads in MiXCR, keeping a single row per CDR3 protein. Among 50,000 to 70,000 distinct CDR3 sequences listed, 10% to 15% were seen once. The sequenced material came from PBMCs or a T cell subset sorted from them (not recorded which). These receptors were collected from a man between 18 and 35 years old who had mild COVID-19 (a few samples of this study predate the infection). Cell type and time point are not known.

This clonotype was seen only a few times. This chain links TRBV6-2 or TRBV6-3 with TRBJ2-3, with D perhaps matching TRBD2 (5 bases). Germline CDR1 reads MNHEY; CDR2 reads SVGEGT. CDR3 size: 16 residues. Trimming left V 0 bases short and J 6 bases short, with 16 bases between. The CDR3 nucleotides read TGTGCCAGCAGTTACTCAAGGTCTCCCAGGAGGGATACGCAGTATTTT. Translating it yields CASSYSRSPRRDTQYF.

This chain connects TRBV7-9 to TRBJ1-3; maybe TRBD1 (5 bases). This CDR3 contains 15 residues. The ends were cut back, 6 bases at V and 0 bases at J, with 12 bases in the middle. The germline gives CDR1 SEHNR, CDR2 FQNEAQ (reference sequence). The CDR3 here is CASRPSGSSGNTIYF. CDR3 bases: TGTGCCAGCAGGCCTTCAGGGAGCTCTGGAAACACCATATATTTT.

This clonotype was observed many times. The V gene is TRBV20-1, the J gene TRBJ2-7; 8 bases are shared with TRBD1. The CDR3 is 13 amino acids. With 5 bases clipped from V and 7 bases from J, the junction kept 10 bases outside the gene matches. Germline V gene lookup returns CDR1 DFQATT and CDR2 SNEGSKA (reference sequence). CDR3 DNA sequence: TGCAGTGCTCACCGGGGACAGGTGAGGGAGCAGTACTTC. Amino acids: CSAHRGQVREQYF.

This clonotype was counted between two and nine times. The J gene is TRBJ1-1, the V gene TRBV9, with a weak D call TRBD1 (6 bases). Trimming removed 3 bases at V and 1 base at J, with 10 bases between. The CDR3 is made up of 14 amino acids. Germline V gives CDR1 SGDLS, CDR2 YYNGEE. The CDR3 sequence: CASSDGGGNTEAFF. CDR3 DNA: TGTGCCAGCAGCGATGGAGGGGGGAACACTGAAGCTTTCTTT.

This clonotype was counted at least ten times. This sequence joins TRBV30 and TRBJ1-1; D unclear. The CDR3 is made up of 13 amino acids. CDR1 GTSNPN and CDR2 SVGIG come from the germline V gene (reference sequence). V lost 0 bases and J 2 bases, leaving 7 bases between the germline ends. Here the CDR3 reads CAWSVEGNTEAFF. CDR3 nucleotide sequence: TGTGCCTGGAGTGTTGAGGGCAACACTGAAGCTTTCTTT. Using reference TRBV30 and TRBJ1-1 for the parts outside the CDR3, the full variable domain is SQTIHQWPATLVQPVGSPLSLECTVEGTSNPNLYWYRQAAGRGLQLLFYSVGIGQISSEVPQNLSASRPQDRQFILSSKKLLLSDSGFYLCAWSVEGNTEAFFGQGTRLTVV.

This chain uses TRBV7-9 with TRBJ2-5, with 7 nucleotides matching TRBD2. Trimming at V came to 5 bases and at J to 3 bases, leaving 3 bases not matched to a gene. Looked up from germline, CDR1 is SEHNR and CDR2 is FQNEAQ (reference sequence). CDR3 size: 13 residues. CDR3 region: CASSPGLEETQYF. The DNA for the CDR3 is TGTGCCAGCAGCCCCGGACTAGAAGAGACCCAGTACTTC.

This sequence joins TRBV12-3 or TRBV12-4 and TRBJ1-2; no definite D call. CDR3 length: 14 residues. V was clipped by 5 bases and J by 8 bases, with 18 bases between them. The CDR3: CASSPDGFVGGYTF. The CDR3 region has the DNA TGTGCCAGCAGTCCCGACGGTTTCGTGGGGGGCTACACCTTC.